This T cell receptor (beta chain) was recorded in a study of Graves' ophthalmopathy and Graves' hyperthyroidism. This clonotype was seen many times. Amplification targeted the TCR beta CDR3 regions, with RNA transcripts as the source material. An opening RT-PCR round employed HTBI primers and preceded a second-round multiplex PCR. TCRdb used MiXCR to reprocess the multiplex PCR reads, holding one entry per CDR3 protein. Here the sample spans under 350,000 distinct CDR3 sequences, 15% to 20% being singletons. CDR1 is KGHSH, CDR2 LQKENI, per germline. Trimming cost V 0 bases and J 4 bases; bases outside gene matches: 6. This CDR3 comprises 15 residues.

Source material: peripheral blood. This rearrangement joins TRBV18 to TRBJ2-7; 7 positions agree with TRBD1. This TCR came from an adult man with Graves' ophthalmopathy. CDR3 in amino acids: CASSPPFGQDYEQYF. CDR3 nucleotides: TGTGCCAGCTCACCACCGTTTGGACAGGATTACGAGCAGTACTTC. Full variable domain (rest looked up from reference TRBV18 and TRBJ2-7): NAGVMQNPRHLVRRRGQEARLRCSPMKGHSHVYWYRQLPEEGLKFMVYLQKENIIDESGMPKERFSAEFPKEGPSILRIQQVVRGDSAAYFCASSPPFGQDYEQYFGPGTRLTVT.